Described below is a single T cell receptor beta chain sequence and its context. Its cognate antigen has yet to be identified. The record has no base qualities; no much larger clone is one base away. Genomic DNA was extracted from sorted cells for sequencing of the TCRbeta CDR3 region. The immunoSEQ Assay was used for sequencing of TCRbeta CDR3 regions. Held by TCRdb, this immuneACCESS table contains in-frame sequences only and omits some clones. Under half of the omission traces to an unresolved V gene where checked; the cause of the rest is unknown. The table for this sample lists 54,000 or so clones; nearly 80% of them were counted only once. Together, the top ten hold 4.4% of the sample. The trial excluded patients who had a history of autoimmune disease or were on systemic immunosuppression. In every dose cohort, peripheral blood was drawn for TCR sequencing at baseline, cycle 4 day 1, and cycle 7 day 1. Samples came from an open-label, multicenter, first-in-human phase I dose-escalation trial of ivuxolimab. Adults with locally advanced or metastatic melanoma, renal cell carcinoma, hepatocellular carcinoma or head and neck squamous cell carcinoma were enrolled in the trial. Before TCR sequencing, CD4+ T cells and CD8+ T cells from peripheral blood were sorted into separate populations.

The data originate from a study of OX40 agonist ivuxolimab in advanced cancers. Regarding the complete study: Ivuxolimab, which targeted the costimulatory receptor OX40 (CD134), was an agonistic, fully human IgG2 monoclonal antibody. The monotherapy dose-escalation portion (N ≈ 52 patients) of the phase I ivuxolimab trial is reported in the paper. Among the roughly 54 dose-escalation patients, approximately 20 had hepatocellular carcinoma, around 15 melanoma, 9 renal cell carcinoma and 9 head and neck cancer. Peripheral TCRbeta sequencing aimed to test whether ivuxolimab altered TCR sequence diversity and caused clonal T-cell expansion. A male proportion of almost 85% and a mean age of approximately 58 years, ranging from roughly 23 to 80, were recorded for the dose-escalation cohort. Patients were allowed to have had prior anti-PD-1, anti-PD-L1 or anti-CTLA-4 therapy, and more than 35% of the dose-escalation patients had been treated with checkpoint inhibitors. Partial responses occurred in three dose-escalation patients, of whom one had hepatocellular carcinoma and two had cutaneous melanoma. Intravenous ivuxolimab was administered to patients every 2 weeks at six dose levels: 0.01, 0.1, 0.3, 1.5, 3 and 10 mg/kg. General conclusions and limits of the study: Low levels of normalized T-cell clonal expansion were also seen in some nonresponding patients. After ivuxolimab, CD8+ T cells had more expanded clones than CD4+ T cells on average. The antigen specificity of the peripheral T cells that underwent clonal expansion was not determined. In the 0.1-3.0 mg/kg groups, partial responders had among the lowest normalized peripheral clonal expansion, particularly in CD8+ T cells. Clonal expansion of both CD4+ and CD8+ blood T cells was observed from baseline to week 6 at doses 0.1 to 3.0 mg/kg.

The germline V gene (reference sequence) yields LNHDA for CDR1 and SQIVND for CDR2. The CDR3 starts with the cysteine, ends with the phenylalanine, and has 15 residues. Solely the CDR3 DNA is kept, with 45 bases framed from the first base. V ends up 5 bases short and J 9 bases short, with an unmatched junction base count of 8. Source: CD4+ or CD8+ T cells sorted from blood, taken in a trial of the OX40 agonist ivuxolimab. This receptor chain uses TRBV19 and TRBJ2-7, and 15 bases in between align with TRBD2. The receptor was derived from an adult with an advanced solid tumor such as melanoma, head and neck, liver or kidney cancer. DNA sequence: TGTGCCAGTAGTTCGGGACTAGCGGGAGGCGGCGGGCAGTACTTC. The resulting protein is CASSSGLAGGGGQYF.